The T cell receptor beta chain under discussion was sequenced for a study of technical replicates of blood from a handful of donors. Measured with immunoSEQ multiplex PCR; TCRdb has only the in-frame clones, and not every one. The sample lists around 70,000 clones, 90% to 95% occurring once. This CDR3 region has 13 residues. Germline trimming cut 10 bases from V and 1 base from J; bases unmatched to any gene: 5. CDR1 is MDHEN, CDR2 SYDVKM, per germline. Sample: T cells isolated from PBMCs. V usage is TRBV28 and J usage is TRBJ2-5; the match to TRBD2 covers 8 bases. The TCR was taken from a human donor in good health. This CDR3 reads CATEGLAQETQYF. Here the CDR3 DNA reads TGTGCCACAGAAGGACTAGCCCAAGAGACCCAGTACTTC.